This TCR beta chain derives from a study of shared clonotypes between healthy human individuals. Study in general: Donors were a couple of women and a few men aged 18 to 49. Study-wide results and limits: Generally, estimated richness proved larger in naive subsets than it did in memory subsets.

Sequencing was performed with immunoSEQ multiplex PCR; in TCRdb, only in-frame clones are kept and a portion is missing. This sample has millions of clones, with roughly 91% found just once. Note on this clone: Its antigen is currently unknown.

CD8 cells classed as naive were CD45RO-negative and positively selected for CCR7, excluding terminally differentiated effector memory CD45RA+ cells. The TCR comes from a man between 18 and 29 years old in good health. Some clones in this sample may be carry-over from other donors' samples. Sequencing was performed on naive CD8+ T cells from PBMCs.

The DNA for the CDR3 is TGTGCCAGCAGCGAGAGGGGTCGGACTGAAGCTTTCTTT. Translated, it gives CASSERGRTEAFF. The J gene is TRBJ1-1, the V gene TRBV9; D is perhaps TRBD1 (5 bases). The germline V and J ends were trimmed by 3 bases and 5 bases, with 11 bases remaining between them. This CDR3 contains 13 residues. In germline, CDR1 is SGDLS, CDR2 YYNGEE.